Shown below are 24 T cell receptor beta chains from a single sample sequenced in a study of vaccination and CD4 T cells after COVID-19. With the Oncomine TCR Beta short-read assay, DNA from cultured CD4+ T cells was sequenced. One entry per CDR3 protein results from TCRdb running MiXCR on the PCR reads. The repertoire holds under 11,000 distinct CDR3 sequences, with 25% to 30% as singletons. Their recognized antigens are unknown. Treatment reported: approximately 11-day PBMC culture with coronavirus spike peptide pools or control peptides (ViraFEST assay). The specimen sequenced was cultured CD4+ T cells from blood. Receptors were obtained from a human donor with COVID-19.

As DNA, the CDR3 is TGTGCCAGCAGTGGTGGGACAGAAGGGAATTCACCCCTCCACTTT. Encoded protein: CASSGGTEGNSPLHF. The chain combines TRBV2 with TRBJ1-6; TRBD1 matches 7 bases. This CDR3 has 15 amino acids. Germline V gene lookup returns CDR1 SNHLY and CDR2 FYNNEI. The V segment lost 4 bases and the J segment 7 bases; nucleotides outside the gene matches: 7.

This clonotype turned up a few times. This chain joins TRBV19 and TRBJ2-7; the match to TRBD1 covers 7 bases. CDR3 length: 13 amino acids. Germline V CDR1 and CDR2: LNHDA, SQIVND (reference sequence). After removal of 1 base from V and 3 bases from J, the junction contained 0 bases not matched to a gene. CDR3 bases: TGTGCCAGTAGTATAGCAGGGGGCTACGAGCAGTACTTC. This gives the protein CASSIAGGYEQYF.

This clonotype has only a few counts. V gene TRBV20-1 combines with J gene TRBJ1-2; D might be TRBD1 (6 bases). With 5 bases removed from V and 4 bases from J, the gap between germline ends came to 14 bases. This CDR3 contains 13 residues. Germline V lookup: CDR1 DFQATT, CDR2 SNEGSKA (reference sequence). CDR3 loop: CSAGRDKPYGYTF. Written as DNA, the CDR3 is TGCAGTGCTGGGCGGGACAAGCCCTATGGCTACACCTTC.

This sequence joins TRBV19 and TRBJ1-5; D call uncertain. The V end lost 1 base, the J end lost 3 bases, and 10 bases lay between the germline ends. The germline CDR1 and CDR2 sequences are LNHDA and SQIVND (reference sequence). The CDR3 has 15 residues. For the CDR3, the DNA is TGTGCCAGTAGTATAGTGAGGAGTCTCAATCAGCCCCAGCATTTT. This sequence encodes CASSIVRSLNQPQHF.

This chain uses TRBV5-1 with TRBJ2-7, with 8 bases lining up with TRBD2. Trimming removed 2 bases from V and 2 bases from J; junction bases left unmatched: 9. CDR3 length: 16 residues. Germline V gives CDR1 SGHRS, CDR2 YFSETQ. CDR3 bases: TGCGCCAGCAGCTTAGGCGCGGGGGGTGGAGCCTACGAGCAGTACTTC. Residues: CASSLGAGGGAYEQYF.

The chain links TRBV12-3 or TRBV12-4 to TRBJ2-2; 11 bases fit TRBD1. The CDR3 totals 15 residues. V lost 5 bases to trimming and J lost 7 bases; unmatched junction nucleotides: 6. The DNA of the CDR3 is TGTGCCAGCAGTCTTGGACAGGGGGCGGGCGGGGAGCTGTTTTTT. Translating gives CASSLGQGAGGELFF.

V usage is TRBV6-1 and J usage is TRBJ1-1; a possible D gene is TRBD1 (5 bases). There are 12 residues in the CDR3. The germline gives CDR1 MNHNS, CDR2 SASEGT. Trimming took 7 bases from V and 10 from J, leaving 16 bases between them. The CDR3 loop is CASITPDSIAFF. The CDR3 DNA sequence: TGTGCCAGCATCACTCCTGACAGTATAGCTTTCTTT.

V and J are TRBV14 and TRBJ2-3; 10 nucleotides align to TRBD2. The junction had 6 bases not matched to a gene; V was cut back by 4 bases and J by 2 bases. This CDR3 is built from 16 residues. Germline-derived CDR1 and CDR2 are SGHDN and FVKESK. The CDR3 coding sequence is TGTGCCAGCAGCCGCATGACTAGCGGGTCCACAGATACGCAGTATTTT. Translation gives CASSRMTSGSTDTQYF.

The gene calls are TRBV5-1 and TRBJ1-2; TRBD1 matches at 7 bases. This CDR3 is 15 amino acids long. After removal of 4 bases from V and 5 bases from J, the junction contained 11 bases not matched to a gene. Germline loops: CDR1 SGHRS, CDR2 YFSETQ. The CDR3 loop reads CASSALTGSVYGYTF. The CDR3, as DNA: TGCGCCAGCAGCGCTCTGACAGGGAGCGTATATGGCTACACCTTC.

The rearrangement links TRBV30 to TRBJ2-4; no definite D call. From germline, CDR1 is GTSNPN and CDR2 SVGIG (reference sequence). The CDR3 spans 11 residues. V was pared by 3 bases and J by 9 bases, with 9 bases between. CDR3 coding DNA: TGTGCCTGGAGCGACGTCAGCATTCAGTACTTC. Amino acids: CAWSDVSIQYF.

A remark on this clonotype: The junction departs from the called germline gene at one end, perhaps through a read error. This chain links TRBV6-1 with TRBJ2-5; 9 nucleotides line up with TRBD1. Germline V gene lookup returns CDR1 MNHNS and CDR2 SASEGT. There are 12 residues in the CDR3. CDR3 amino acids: CASGDRGETQYF. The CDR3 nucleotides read TGTGCCAGCGGTGACAGGGGGGAGACCCAGTACTTC.

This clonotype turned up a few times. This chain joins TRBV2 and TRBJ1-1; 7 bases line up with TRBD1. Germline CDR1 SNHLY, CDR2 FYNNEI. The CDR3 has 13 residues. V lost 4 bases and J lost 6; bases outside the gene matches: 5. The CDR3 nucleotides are TGTGCCAGCAGTGGAGAGCAGGGGGCTGAAGCTTTCTTT. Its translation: CASSGEQGAEAFF.

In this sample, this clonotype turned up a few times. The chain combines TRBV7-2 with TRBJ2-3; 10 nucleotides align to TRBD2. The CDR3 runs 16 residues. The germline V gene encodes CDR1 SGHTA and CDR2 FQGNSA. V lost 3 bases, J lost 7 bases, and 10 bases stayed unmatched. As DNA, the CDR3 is TGTGCCAGCAGCTTGAGTAGCGGGGGGTATGGGTATACGCAGTATTTT. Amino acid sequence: CASSLSSGGYGYTQYF.

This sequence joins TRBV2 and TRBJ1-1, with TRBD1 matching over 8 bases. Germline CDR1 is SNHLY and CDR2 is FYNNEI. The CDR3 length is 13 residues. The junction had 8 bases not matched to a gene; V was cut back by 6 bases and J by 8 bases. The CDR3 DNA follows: TGTGCCAGCAGGCCAGGGACAGGCGAAGAAGCTTTCTTT. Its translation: CASRPGTGEEAFF.

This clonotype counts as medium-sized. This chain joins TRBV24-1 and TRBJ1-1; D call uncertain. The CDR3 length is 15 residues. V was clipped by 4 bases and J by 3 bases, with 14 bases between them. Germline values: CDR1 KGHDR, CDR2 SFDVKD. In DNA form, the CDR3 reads TGTGCCACCAGTGACCCCAAAGGGTCGCACACTGAAGCTTTCTTT. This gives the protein CATSDPKGSHTEAFF.

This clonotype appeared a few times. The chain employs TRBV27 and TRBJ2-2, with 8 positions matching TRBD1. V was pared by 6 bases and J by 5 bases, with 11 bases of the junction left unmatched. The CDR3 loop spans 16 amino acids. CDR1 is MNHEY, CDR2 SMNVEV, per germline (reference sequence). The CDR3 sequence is CASSHRQGLGTGELFF. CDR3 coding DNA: TGTGCCAGCAGCCATCGACAGGGGCTCGGAACCGGGGAGCTGTTTTTT.

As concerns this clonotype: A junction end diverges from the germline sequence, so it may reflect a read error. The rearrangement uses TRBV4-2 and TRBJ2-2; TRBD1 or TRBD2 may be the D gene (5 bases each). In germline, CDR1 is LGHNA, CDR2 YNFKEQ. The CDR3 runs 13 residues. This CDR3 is CASSGMDTGELSF. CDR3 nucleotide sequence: TGTGCCAGCAGTGGGATGGACACCGGGGAGCTGTCTTTT.

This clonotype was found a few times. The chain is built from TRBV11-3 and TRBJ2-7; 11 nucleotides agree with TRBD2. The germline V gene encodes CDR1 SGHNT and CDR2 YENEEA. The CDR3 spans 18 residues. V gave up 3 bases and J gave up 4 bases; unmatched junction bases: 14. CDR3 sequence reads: CASSFSKGLAGGVYEQYF. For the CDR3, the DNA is TGTGCCAGCAGCTTCTCCAAAGGCCTAGCGGGGGGAGTATACGAGCAGTACTTC.

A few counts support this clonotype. CDR3 protein: CASSLVAFATTNQPQHF. The DNA of the CDR3 is TGTGCCAGCAGCTTAGTAGCGTTTGCTACAACCAATCAGCCCCAGCATTTT. The chain couples TRBV7-2 to TRBJ1-5; D is unclear. CDR1 SGHTA and CDR2 FQGNSA come from the germline V gene. The CDR3 is 17 residues long. Deletions cut 1 base from V and 3 bases from J, with 16 bases between.

For the CDR3, the DNA is TGTGCCAGCAGCCCCCTAGGGGGGGAGAACACCGGGGAGCTGTTTTTT. It codes for CASSPLGGENTGELFF. The J gene is TRBJ2-2, the V gene TRBV11-2, with D possibly matching TRBD2 (7 bases). The CDR3 has 16 amino acids. V lost 5 bases, J lost 1 base, and 14 bases lay in between. Germline V gene lookup returns CDR1 SGHAT and CDR2 FQNNGV.

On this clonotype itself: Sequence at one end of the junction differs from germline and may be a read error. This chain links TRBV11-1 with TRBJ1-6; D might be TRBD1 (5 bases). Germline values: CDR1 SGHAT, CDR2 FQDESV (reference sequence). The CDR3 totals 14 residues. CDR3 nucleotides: TGTGCCAGCAGCTACGTCTCCCAGGGTGTTCCCCTCTACTTT. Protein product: CASSYVSQGVPLYF.

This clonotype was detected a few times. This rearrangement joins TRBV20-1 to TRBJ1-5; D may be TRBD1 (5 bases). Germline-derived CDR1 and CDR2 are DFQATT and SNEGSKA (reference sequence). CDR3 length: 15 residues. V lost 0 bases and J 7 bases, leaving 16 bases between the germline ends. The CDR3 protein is CSARDSGRGRQPQHF. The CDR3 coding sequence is TGCAGTGCTAGAGATTCGGGTAGGGGAAGACAGCCCCAGCATTTT.

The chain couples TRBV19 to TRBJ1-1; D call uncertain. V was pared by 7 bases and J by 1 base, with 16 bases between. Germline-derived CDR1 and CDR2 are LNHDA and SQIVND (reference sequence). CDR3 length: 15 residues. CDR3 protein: CASIGGPATNTEAFF. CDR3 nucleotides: TGTGCCAGTATCGGAGGGCCAGCGACGAACACTGAAGCTTTCTTT.

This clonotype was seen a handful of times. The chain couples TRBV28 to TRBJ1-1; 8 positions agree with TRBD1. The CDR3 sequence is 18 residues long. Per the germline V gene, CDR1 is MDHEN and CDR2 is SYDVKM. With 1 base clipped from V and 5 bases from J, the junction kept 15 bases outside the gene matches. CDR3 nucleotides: TGTGCCAGCAGTTTATTGTCAGGGGGCGGAGGGTCTGGGACTGAAGCTTTCTTT. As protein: CASSLLSGGGGSGTEAFF.